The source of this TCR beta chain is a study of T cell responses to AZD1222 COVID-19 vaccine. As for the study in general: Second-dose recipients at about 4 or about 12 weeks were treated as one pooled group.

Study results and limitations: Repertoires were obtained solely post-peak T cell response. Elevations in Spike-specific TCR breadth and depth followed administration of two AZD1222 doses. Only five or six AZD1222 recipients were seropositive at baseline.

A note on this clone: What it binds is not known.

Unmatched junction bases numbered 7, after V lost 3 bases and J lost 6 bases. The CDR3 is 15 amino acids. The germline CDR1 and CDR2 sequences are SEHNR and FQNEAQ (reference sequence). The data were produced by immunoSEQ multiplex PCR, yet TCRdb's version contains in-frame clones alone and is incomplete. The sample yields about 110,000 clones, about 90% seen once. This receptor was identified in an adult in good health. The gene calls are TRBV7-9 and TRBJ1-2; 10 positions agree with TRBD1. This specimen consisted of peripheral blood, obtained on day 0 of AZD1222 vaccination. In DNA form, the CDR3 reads TGTGCCAGCAGCTTCTATGGGGACAGGGGTAATGGCTACACCTTC. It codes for CASSFYGDRGNGYTF.